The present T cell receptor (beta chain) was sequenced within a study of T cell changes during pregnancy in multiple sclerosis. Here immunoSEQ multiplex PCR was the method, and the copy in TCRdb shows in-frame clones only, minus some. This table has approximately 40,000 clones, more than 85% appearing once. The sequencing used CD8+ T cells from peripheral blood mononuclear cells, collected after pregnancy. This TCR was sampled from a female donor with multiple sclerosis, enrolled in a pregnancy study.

CDR3 nucleotides: TGTGCCAGCAGTTCCCGGGACAGCTCCTACAATGAGCAGTTCTTC. This sequence encodes CASSSRDSSYNEQFF. The chain carries TRBV6-5 and TRBJ2-1, with TRBD1 matching 7 bases. Germline trimming cut 4 bases from V and 0 bases from J; bases unmatched to any gene: 3. CDR3 length equals 15 residues. Germline loops: CDR1 MNHEY, CDR2 SVGAGI.